Below are 28 T cell receptor beta chains sequenced from a single sample in a study of OX40 agonist ivuxolimab in advanced cancers. TCRdb's table, derived via immunoSEQ multiplex PCR, lists solely in-frame clones and lacks some. The sample gives tens of thousands of clones, roughly 80% of which show up once; 13% to 15% is in the top ten. Sequenced material: CD4+ or CD8+ T cells sorted from blood, taken in a trial of the OX40 agonist ivuxolimab. These receptor sequences come from an adult with an advanced solid tumor such as melanoma, head and neck, liver or kidney cancer.

CDR3 residues: CASSLGQGFVTVLTF. CDR3 coding DNA: TGTGCCAGCAGTTTAGGGCAGGGGTTCGTCACCGTCCTGACTTTC. The genes are TRBV6-5 and TRBJ2-6; D perhaps matches TRBD1 (6 bases). There are 15 residues in the CDR3. The germline CDR1 and CDR2 sequences are MNHEY and SVGAGI. V was shortened by 4 bases and J by 12 bases, with 19 bases between the two germline ends.

The J gene is TRBJ2-3, the V gene TRBV10-3; D is unclear. This CDR3 comprises 15 residues. Trimming shortened V by 6 bases and J by 2 bases, and 15 bases separated the two germline ends. The germline V gene has CDR1 ENHRY and CDR2 SYGVKD. CDR3 nucleotides: TGTGCCATCAGCCCCGCCGCCGATCTCACAGATACGCAGTATTTT. Its protein product is CAISPAADLTDTQYF.

The V and J genes are TRBV28 and TRBJ1-2, with D possibly being TRBD1 (6 bases). V was pared by 2 bases and J by 5 bases, with 9 bases between. CDR1 is MDHEN, CDR2 SYDVKM, per germline. The CDR3 spans 13 residues. This chain's CDR3 is CASSLGGRYGYTF. CDR3 coding DNA: TGTGCCAGCAGTTTAGGGGGGCGGTATGGCTACACCTTC.

This clone is medium-sized. This rearrangement joins TRBV7-8 to TRBJ1-1, with TRBD1 identical over 8 bases. With V trimmed by 5 bases and J by 11 bases, 10 bases remained unmatched. CDR1 is SGHVS, CDR2 FQNEAQ, per germline. This CDR3 has 13 residues. DNA of the CDR3: TGTGCCAGCAGCCAGACAGGGGCCGGCACGGCTTTCTTT. It is translated as CASSQTGAGTAFF.

This clone has more than one count but fewer than ten. The rearrangement links TRBV5-1 to TRBJ2-3, with D hard to call. V was cut by 1 base and J by 3 bases, with 9 bases left in between. This CDR3 contains 14 residues. CDR1 is SGHRS and CDR2 is YFSETQ in the germline V gene. CDR3 amino acids: CASSLMWGTDTQYF. CDR3 DNA: TGCGCCAGCAGCTTGATGTGGGGTACAGATACGCAGTATTTT.

This rearrangement joins TRBV7-9 to TRBJ2-5; D is uncertain. CDR1 is SEHNR and CDR2 is FQNEAQ in the germline V gene (reference sequence). The CDR3 spans 14 residues. V dropped 4 bases and J dropped 5 bases, with 14 bases sitting between them. CDR3 nucleotide sequence: TGTGCCAGCAGCTCCGAGACGACACGGGAGACCCAGTACTTC. This translates into CASSSETTRETQYF.

CDR3 amino acids: CASSYITVPYEQYF. CDR3 DNA: TGTGCCAGCAGTTACATAACAGTGCCCTACGAGCAGTACTTC. This chain connects TRBV28 to TRBJ2-7; D unresolved. The CDR3 is 14 amino acids. V was cut by 4 bases and J by 2 bases, with 12 bases left in between. From germline, CDR1 is MDHEN and CDR2 SYDVKM. Supplemented by reference TRBV28 and TRBJ2-7, the full variable domain reads DVKVTQSSRYLVKRTGEKVFLECVQDMDHENMFWYRQDPGLGLRLIYFSYDVKMKEKGDIPEGYSVSREKKERFSLILESASTNQTSMYLCASSYITVPYEQYFGPGTRLTVT.

The chain has TRBV19 and TRBJ2-5; D perhaps matches TRBD2 (5 bases). CDR1 is LNHDA and CDR2 is SQIVND in the germline V gene (reference sequence). The CDR3 covers 12 residues. V lost 6 bases and J lost 7, with 12 bases in between. The CDR3: CASRDLRSTQYF. DNA of the CDR3: TGTGCCAGTAGGGACTTAAGATCGACCCAGTACTTC.

The V gene is TRBV7-3, the J gene TRBJ1-1, with D unclear. The CDR3 sequence is 13 residues long. Trimming stripped 5 bases from V and 0 bases from J, with 7 bases between. Germline V gives CDR1 SGHTA, CDR2 FQGTGA. The DNA for the CDR3 is TGTGCCAGCAGCCCTAGGGTGAACACTGAAGCTTTCTTT. This encodes CASSPRVNTEAFF.

The chain is built from TRBV18 and TRBJ2-2, with D uncertain. Germline assignment: CDR1 KGHSH and CDR2 LQKENI. Trimming removed 3 bases from V and 0 bases from J, with 14 bases in between. The CDR3 is 17 amino acids. Here the CDR3 DNA reads TGTGCCAGCTCACCCCTCTCCATAAACGCGAACACCGGGGAGCTGTTTTTT. It yields the protein CASSPLSINANTGELFF.

The V and J genes are TRBV19 and TRBJ1-1; 7 nucleotides line up with TRBD1. In germline, CDR1 is LNHDA, CDR2 SQIVND (reference sequence). V lost 6 bases to trimming and J lost 0 bases; unmatched junction nucleotides: 16. The CDR3 runs 18 residues. For the CDR3, the DNA is TGTGCCAGTAGATTTACCGACAGGGCAGGGAGCATGAACACTGAAGCTTTCTTT. Protein: CASRFTDRAGSMNTEAFF.

Points on this clone: At one boundary the junction diverges from the germline segment, which might be a read error. This chain connects TRBV12-5 to TRBJ2-1, with D maybe TRBD2 (6 bases). CDR1 is LGHNT, CDR2 FRNRAP, per germline. The CDR3 is 11 residues long. The CDR3 region is CASGRPGLLIF. CDR3 sequence (DNA): TGTGCTAGTGGCCGTCCGGGACTCCTGATCTTC.

This clone came up once. V usage is TRBV5-5 and J usage is TRBJ2-1; 9 nucleotides line up with TRBD2. The CDR3 sequence is 20 residues long. V was pared by 3 bases and J by 6 bases, with 22 bases of the junction left unmatched. Per the germline V gene, CDR1 is SGHKS and CDR2 is YYEKEE (reference sequence). In DNA form, the CDR3 reads TGTGCCAGCAGCTCCTATCTGGCTGGCGGGAGGGCTCTAGGAAGCAATGAGCAGTTCTTC. It encodes CASSSYLAGGRALGSNEQFF. Full variable domain (rest looked up from reference TRBV5-5 and TRBJ2-1): DAGVTQSPTHLIKTRGQQVTLRCSPISGHKSVSWYQQVLGQGPQFIFQYYEKEERGRGNFPDRFSARQFPNYSSELNVNALLLGDSALYLCASSSYLAGGRALGSNEQFFGPGTRLTVL.

The chain employs TRBV5-1 and TRBJ2-7; D call uncertain. The CDR3 contains 17 residues. V was clipped by 2 bases and J by 0 bases, with 18 bases between them. Per the germline V gene, CDR1 is SGHRS and CDR2 is YFSETQ. CDR3 protein: CASSFYDGFSSSYEQYF. The CDR3 nucleotides read TGCGCCAGCAGCTTTTACGACGGGTTCTCGAGCTCCTACGAGCAGTACTTC. The full variable domain, with the rest looked up from reference TRBV5-1 and TRBJ2-7, is KAGVTQTPRYLIKTRGQQVTLSCSPISGHRSVSWYQQTPGQGLQFLFEYFSETQRNKGNFPGRFSGRQFSNSRSEMNVSTLELGDSALYLCASSFYDGFSSSYEQYFGPGTRLTVT.

The chain is built from TRBV19 and TRBJ2-4; 7 bases agree with TRBD2. Germline V gene sequence: CDR1 LNHDA, CDR2 SQIVND (reference sequence). The V segment lost 6 bases and the J segment 2 bases; nucleotides outside the gene matches: 22. The CDR3 sequence is 20 residues long. The CDR3 region has the DNA TGTGCCAGTAGCCCCGGGGTAGCGGGTAAAAGCATTCTCACCAAAAACATTCAGTACTTC. Translating gives CASSPGVAGKSILTKNIQYF.

The rearrangement joins TRBV6-4 to TRBJ2-1; D is perhaps TRBD1 (5 bases). Trimming took 4 bases from V and 7 from J, leaving 11 bases between them. The CDR3 length is 13 residues. Germline V gives CDR1 MRHNA, CDR2 SNTAGT. CDR3 in DNA: TGTGCCAGCAGTGTAGGGCCAGGGAATGAGCAGTTCTTC. As protein: CASSVGPGNEQFF.

V gene TRBV21-1 combines with J gene TRBJ2-7; TRBD1, as called in the table, went unchecked against the DNA. TRBV21-1 counts as a pseudogene. The CDR3 length is 23 residues. This CDR3 reads CASGVGKGQVDRPHYLLRPEQYF. The CDR3 coding sequence is TGTGCCAGCGGAGTGGGGAAGGGGCAGGTTGACCGACCCCATTACCTACTGAGGCCGGAGCAGTACTTC.

This chain links TRBV7-9 with TRBJ2-7; D is possibly TRBD1 or TRBD2 (5 bases each). CDR1 SEHNR and CDR2 FQNEAQ come from the germline V gene (reference sequence). V lost 5 bases and J lost 3, with 14 bases in between. The CDR3 spans 14 residues. The CDR3 coding sequence is TGTGCCAGCAGCCTCGGGTCAGGGAGCTACGAGCAGTACTTC. Amino acids: CASSLGSGSYEQYF.

This clone appeared a few times. V is TRBV18 and J is TRBJ2-7; 9 bases are shared with TRBD2. The CDR3 extends over 15 amino acids. Germline V gene data show CDR1 as KGHSH and CDR2 as LQKENI. The V segment lost 4 bases and the J segment 3 bases; nucleotides outside the gene matches: 7. For the CDR3, the DNA is TGTGCCAGCTCACGGAGGACTAGCGATTACTACGAGCAGTACTTC. Protein sequence: CASSRRTSDYYEQYF.

V gene TRBV19 combines with J gene TRBJ2-1; 7 nucleotides match TRBD2. With V trimmed by 5 bases and J by 6 bases, 10 bases remained unmatched. The CDR3 consists of 15 residues. Germline CDR1 and CDR2: LNHDA and SQIVND (reference sequence). DNA of the CDR3: TGTGCCAGTAGTGTAGGACTAGGATTTACCAATGAGCAGTTCTTC. Translation: CASSVGLGFTNEQFF.

This clone was found a few times. V gene TRBV4-2 combines with J gene TRBJ2-2, with TRBD2 as a possible D gene (7 bases). The CDR3 runs to 13 residues. V lost 8 bases and J lost 7, with 14 bases in between. CDR1 LGHNA and CDR2 YNFKEQ come from the germline V gene. The CDR3: CASGSGGSGELFF. CDR3 DNA: TGTGCCAGCGGATCGGGGGGCAGCGGGGAGCTGTTTTTT.

CDR3 coding DNA: TGTGCCAGCAGCGTAGGGGCGGGGGGGCCGAATGAGCAGTTCTTC. Translation: CASSVGAGGPNEQFF. The gene calls are TRBV9 and TRBJ2-1; 9 bases match TRBD2. CDR1 is SGDLS and CDR2 is YYNGEE in the germline V gene. Trimming took 0 bases from V and 7 from J; bases not matched to a gene: 5. The CDR3 is made up of 15 amino acids.

This sequence joins TRBV5-4 and TRBJ2-7; D is perhaps TRBD1 (7 bases). Trimming stripped 2 bases from V and 1 base from J, with 13 bases between. This CDR3 spans 15 amino acids. Germline CDR1 SGHNT, CDR2 YYREEE (reference sequence). The CDR3 sequence is CASSLGGGGSYEQYF. Here the CDR3 DNA reads TGTGCCAGCAGCTTAGGAGGGGGCGGATCCTACGAGCAGTACTTC. Full variable domain (rest looked up from reference TRBV5-4 and TRBJ2-7): ETGVTQSPTHLIKTRGQQVTLRCSSQSGHNTVSWYQQALGQGPQFIFQYYREEENGRGNFPPRFSGLQFPNYSSELNVNALELDDSALYLCASSLGGGGSYEQYFGPGTRLTVT.

V usage is TRBV15 and J usage is TRBJ2-1; 12 positions agree with TRBD1. Trimming cost V 4 bases and J 8 bases; bases outside gene matches: 12. Germline assignment: CDR1 LNHNV and CDR2 YYDKDF (reference sequence). This CDR3 contains 17 residues. This CDR3 is CATSMTLGQGAKDEQFF. CDR3 in DNA: TGTGCCACCAGCATGACGTTGGGACAGGGGGCTAAGGATGAGCAGTTCTTC.

The chain has TRBV18 and TRBJ2-6, with D tentatively TRBD2 (5 bases). The V gene's germline CDR1 is KGHSH and CDR2 LQKENI. The V end was cut by 2 bases, the J end by 0 bases, with 11 bases between. The CDR3 is 17 residues long. CDR3 region: CASSPFTGNSGANVLTF. DNA for the CDR3: TGTGCCAGCTCACCATTCACGGGGAACTCTGGGGCCAACGTCCTGACTTTC. Based on the CDR3 plus reference TRBV18 and TRBJ2-6, the full variable domain is NAGVMQNPRHLVRRRGQEARLRCSPMKGHSHVYWYRQLPEEGLKFMVYLQKENIIDESGMPKERFSAEFPKEGPSILRIQQVVRGDSAAYFCASSPFTGNSGANVLTFGAGSRLTVL.

This clone has just a few counts. The chain carries TRBV12-2 and TRBJ1-1. TRBV12-2 is a pseudogene segment. The CDR3 runs to 15 residues. DNA of the CDR3: TGTGCAAGTCGCCTAATTCCACCGGGGAACACTGAAGCTTTCTTT. Protein product: CASRLIPPGNTEAFF.

CDR3 protein: CATSRSLQGNYGYTF. Written as DNA, the CDR3 is TGTGCCACCAGCAGGTCCCTACAGGGAAACTATGGCTACACCTTC. The rearrangement uses TRBV15 and TRBJ1-2, with TRBD1 as a possible D gene (6 bases). Per the germline V gene, CDR1 is LNHNV and CDR2 is YYDKDF (reference sequence). There are 15 residues in the CDR3. Trimming took off 3 bases at V and 2 bases at J, with 13 bases between the two ends.

The chain employs TRBV12-5 and TRBJ2-3; 7 bases agree with TRBD1. Germline V CDR1 and CDR2: LGHNT, FRNRAP. Unmatched junction bases numbered 11, after V lost 6 bases and J lost 5 bases. There are 15 residues in the CDR3. The DNA for the CDR3 is TGTGCTAGTGGACTTGGAGAGGGGGCTAAAGATACGCAGTATTTT. It encodes CASGLGEGAKDTQYF. Variable domain in full (rest from reference TRBV12-5 and TRBJ2-3): DARVTQTPRHKVTEMGQEVTMRCQPILGHNTVFWYRQTMMQGLELLAYFRNRAPLDDSGMPKDRFSAEMPDATLATLKIQPSEPRDSAVYFCASGLGEGAKDTQYFGPGTRLTVL.